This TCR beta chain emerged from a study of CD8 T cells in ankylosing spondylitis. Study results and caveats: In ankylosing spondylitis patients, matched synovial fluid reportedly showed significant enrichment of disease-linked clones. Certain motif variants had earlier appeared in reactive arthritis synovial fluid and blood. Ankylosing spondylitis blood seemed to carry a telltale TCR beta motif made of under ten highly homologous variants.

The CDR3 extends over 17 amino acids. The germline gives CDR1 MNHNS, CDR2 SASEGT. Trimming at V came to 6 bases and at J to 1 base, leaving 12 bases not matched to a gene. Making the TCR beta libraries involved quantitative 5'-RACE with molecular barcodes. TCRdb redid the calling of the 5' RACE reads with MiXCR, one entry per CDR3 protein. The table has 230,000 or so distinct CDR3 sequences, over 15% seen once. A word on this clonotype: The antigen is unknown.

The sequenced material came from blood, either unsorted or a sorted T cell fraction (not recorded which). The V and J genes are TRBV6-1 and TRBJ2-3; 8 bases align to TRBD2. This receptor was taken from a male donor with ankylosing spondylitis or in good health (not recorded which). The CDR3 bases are TGTGCCAGCAGGGTCGGGGGCGGACTAGCAGGCACAGATACGCAGTATTTT. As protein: CASRVGGGLAGTDTQYF.